Listed below are T cell receptor beta chains from one sample, sequenced in a study of blood T cells in healthy people across ages. Using its own MiXCR run on the 5' RACE reads, TCRdb lists one record per CDR3 protein. This table holds roughly 1.5 million distinct CDR3 sequences, 35% to 45% found once. Source material: blood. Receptors originate from a woman under 30 in good health. Both conserved end residues are part of each CDR3. The D gene is left open where the match is weak. Size is stated for part of the rows, as once, few or many counts, or as a class when the clone is expanded.

>TRBV9|TRBJ1-2|NA|NA
TGTACCAGCAGCGTAGCTCCGGGGGGCTATGGCTACACCTTC
CTSSVAPGGYGYTF
>TRBV20-1|TRBJ2-1|TRBD2|NA
TGCAGTGCTCCCCCGATCCCTAGCGGAATTTACAATGAGCAGTTCTTC
CSAPPIPSGIYNEQFF
>TRBV12-3/TRBV12-4|TRBJ1-3|TRBD1|NA
TGTGCCAGCAGAGATACAGGGGAGGGAAACACCATATATTTT
CASRDTGEGNTIYF
>TRBV11-2|TRBJ1-1|NA|few
TGTGCCAGCAGCTTCGCCGAGCAGGCCCATGTCTACATGAACACTGAAGCTTTCTTT
CASSFAEQAHVYMNTEAFF
>TRBV6-5|TRBJ2-3|NA|few
TGTGCCAGCAGTTACTACCTAGAGGGTACGCAGTATTTT
CASSYYLEGTQYF
>TRBV10-3|TRBJ2-7|TRBD1|NA
TGTGCCATCAGTGCCAAAGGACAGGGCTACGAGCAGTACTTC
CAISAKGQGYEQYF
>TRBV7-9|TRBJ2-1|TRBD2|few
TGTGCCAGCAGCTTAGGGCTAGCGGGCTTATCCTACAATGAGCAGTTCTTC
CASSLGLAGLSYNEQFF
>TRBV9|TRBJ1-1|NA|NA
TGTGCCAGCAGCGTGGTGGTCTCCACTGAAGCTTTCTTT
CASSVVVSTEAFF
>TRBV4-1|TRBJ1-2|NA|few
TGCGCCAGCAGCCAAACAGGGCTTCGGGGCTACACCTTC
CASSQTGLRGYTF
>TRBV10-2|TRBJ1-2|TRBD1|few
TGCGCCAGCAGGACAACAGGGGACGGCTACACCTTC
CASRTTGDGYTF
>TRBV7-8|TRBJ2-5|TRBD2|many
TGTGCCAGCAGCTTAGGTTCTAGCGGCCAAGAGACCCAGTACTTC
CASSLGSSGQETQYF
>TRBV2|TRBJ1-5|NA|NA
TGTGCCAGCAGTGAACAGTATAGCAATCAGCCCCAGCATTTT
CASSEQYSNQPQHF
>TRBV28|TRBJ2-5|TRBD1|NA
TGTGTCAGTGTGGGACAGGGGTACCGTGGGACCCAGTACTTC
CVSVGQGYRGTQYF
>TRBV29-1|TRBJ2-5|NA|NA
TGCAGCGTTGAAGAATCAGGGAACCAAGAGACCCAGTACTTC
CSVEESGNQETQYF
>TRBV4-3|TRBJ2-7|NA|few
TGCGCCAGCAGCCAAGAAATGGGGTACGAGCAGTACTTC
CASSQEMGYEQYF
>TRBV27|TRBJ2-5|NA|NA
TGTGCCAGCCATAAGGGCATGGGAGAGACCCAGTACTTC
CASHKGMGETQYF
>TRBV7-2|TRBJ2-5|NA|NA
TGTGCCAGCAGCTTACTGCCCGTCAATGAGCAGTACTTC
CASSLLPVNEQYF
>TRBV7-2|TRBJ2-2|NA|once
TGTGCCAGCATTCGACAGGCCAACACCGGGGAGCTGTTTTTT
CASIRQANTGELFF
>TRBV20-1|TRBJ2-7|NA|few
TGCAGTGCTAGGTGGTCCTACGAGCAGTACTTC
CSARWSYEQYF
>TRBV12-3/TRBV12-4|TRBJ2-3|TRBD2|NA
TGTGCCAGCAACCCGACTAGCGGGAGAGTAGCAGATACGCAGTATTTT
CASNPTSGRVADTQYF
>TRBV10-3|TRBJ1-4|NA|NA
TGTGCCATCAGTGAGTCGAGCGGGGAAGAAAAACTGTTTTTT
CAISESSGEEKLFF
>TRBV20-1|TRBJ2-1|NA|NA
TGCAGTGCTAGCCGGGACCCCGTGTATGAGCAGTTCTTC
CSASRDPVYEQFF
>TRBV6-5|TRBJ2-1|TRBD2|NA
TGTGCCAGCAGTTCAATACGCCGGACTAGCGAAGAGACCCAGTTCTTC
CASSSIRRTSEETQFF
>TRBV20-1|TRBJ2-7|TRBD2|few
TGCAGTGCATCTCTAGCGGGGGGGAACTACGAGCAGTACTTC
CSASLAGGNYEQYF
>TRBV20-1|TRBJ2-1|NA|NA
TGCAGTGCCCGCCCCACCGGGAGCAGGGTATCCTACAATGAGCAGTTCTTC
CSARPTGSRVSYNEQFF
>TRBV12-3/TRBV12-4|TRBJ1-1|TRBD1|many
TGTGCCAGCAGTAAAACAGGGGTTAACACTGAAGCTTTCTTT
CASSKTGVNTEAFF
>TRBV6-1|TRBJ1-2|TRBD1|NA
TGTGCCAGCAGCCCGGACAGGGTGGCTGGCTACACCTTC
CASSPDRVAGYTF
>TRBV12-3/TRBV12-4|TRBJ2-3|NA|NA
TGTGCCAGCAGTTGGGTGGGGGGATCGGGCACAGATACGCAGTATTTT
CASSWVGGSGTDTQYF
>TRBV4-1|TRBJ2-4|NA|NA
TGCGCCAGCAGCCATTCAAACACCTACGGGCAGTACTTC
CASSHSNTYGQYF
>TRBV7-9|TRBJ1-6|NA|NA
TGTGCCAGCAGCGGTAACCCACAGGAGGCTAATTCACCCCTCCACTTT
CASSGNPQEANSPLHF
>TRBV29-1|TRBJ1-1|NA|NA
TGCAGCGTTGCGGCACCCCTTACAGGGCCTAAAGCTTTCTTT
CSVAAPLTGPKAFF
>TRBV12-3/TRBV12-4|TRBJ1-2|NA|NA
TGTGCCAGCAGTCCCGGGCTAGTATATGGCTACACCTTC
CASSPGLVYGYTF
>TRBV29-1|TRBJ2-7|TRBD1|few
TGCAGCGTTACCGGGACAGGGGTTGGCGAGCAGTACTTC
CSVTGTGVGEQYF
>TRBV7-9|TRBJ1-1|NA|NA
TGTGCCAGCAGCGTAGCGTCCGGCGCTGAAGCTTTCTTT
CASSVASGAEAFF
>TRBV7-9|TRBJ2-1|NA|few
TGTGCCAGCAGCTTAGAGGGTCATGAGCAGTTCTTC
CASSLEGHEQFF
>TRBV12-3/TRBV12-4|TRBJ2-5|NA|many
TGTGCCAGCAGCTCCCTAGGACAGCAAGAGACCCAGTACTTC
CASSSLGQQETQYF
>TRBV3-1|TRBJ2-4|NA|NA
TGTGCCAGCAGCCAAGAAGTCCGGCAGGGCATTCAGTACTTC
CASSQEVRQGIQYF
>TRBV20-1|TRBJ2-1|TRBD2|NA
TGCAGTGCTAGAGAGGGACTAGCGGGGTATAGCGATGAGCAGTTCTTC
CSAREGLAGYSDEQFF
>TRBV4-3|TRBJ2-1|NA|NA
TGCGCCAGCAGCCTCTCTACGGCAGGGGTCGACAATGAGCAGTTCTTC
CASSLSTAGVDNEQFF
>TRBV7-2|TRBJ2-4|NA|NA
TGTGCCAGCAGCTTGGGGTGGAGCAAAAACATTCAGTACTTC
CASSLGWSKNIQYF
>TRBV29-1|TRBJ2-5|NA|few
TGCAGCGTAGTCGAATGGGGAGAGACCCAGTACTTC
CSVVEWGETQYF
>TRBV7-9|TRBJ2-1|NA|NA
TGTGCCAGCAGCTTATTCGAGCAGTTCTTC
CASSLFEQFF
>TRBV28|TRBJ2-5|NA|few
TGTGCCAGCAGTTTCCGCAGGGGCCCCGAGACCCAGTACTTC
CASSFRRGPETQYF
>TRBV6-5|TRBJ1-1|NA|NA
TGTGCCAGCAGTTACGTGGCTTTTTTGAACACTGAAGCTTTCTTT
CASSYVAFLNTEAFF
>TRBV7-2|TRBJ2-7|TRBD1|many
TGTGCCAGCAGTTTCCGACAGGGATCCTACGAGCAGTACTTC
CASSFRQGSYEQYF
>TRBV27|TRBJ2-1|NA|few
TGTGCCACTCAAACAGGGATCAGCTCCTACAATGAGCAGTTCTTC
CATQTGISSYNEQFF
>TRBV7-2|TRBJ2-1|NA|few
TGTGCCAGCAGCAACCGGGACCCCTACAATGAGCAGTTCTTC
CASSNRDPYNEQFF
>TRBV28|TRBJ2-3|NA|NA
TGTGCCAGCAGTTTCGCAGGGGCGTCCGGAAGGGATACGCAGTATTTT
CASSFAGASGRDTQYF
>TRBV20-1|TRBJ1-5|NA|NA
TGCAGTGCTAGAGATCTCTTATCCGATTATAGCAATCAGCCCCAGCATTTT
CSARDLLSDYSNQPQHF
>TRBV4-3|TRBJ2-3|TRBD2|many
TGCGCCAGCAGCCAAGATTTCGTAGCGGGACCAGATACGCAGTATTTT
CASSQDFVAGPDTQYF
>TRBV6-5|TRBJ1-6|NA|few
TGTGCCAGCAGTCCGGAGTATGATTCACCCCTCCACTTT
CASSPEYDSPLHF
>TRBV28|TRBJ2-1|NA|NA
TGTGCCAGCAGTGCCCCCCTGTTAAGCGGAAGAAAGGGTGAGCAGTTCTTC
CASSAPLLSGRKGEQFF
>TRBV20-1|TRBJ2-3|NA|few
TGCAGTGCTAGCGGGGCTAGCGTGGCAGATACGCAGTATTTT
CSASGASVADTQYF
>TRBV6-5|TRBJ1-2|TRBD1|NA
TGTGCCAGCACCCCGACAGGGGACTATGGCTACACCTTC
CASTPTGDYGYTF
>TRBV27|TRBJ1-5|TRBD1|NA
TGTGCCAGCAGTTCCCCGGGACAGGGGGTCAATCAGCCCCAGCATTTT
CASSSPGQGVNQPQHF
>TRBV12-5|TRBJ1-1|NA|NA
TGTGCTAGTGGTTCGGGGGGAACGTGGGAGAACACTGAAGCTTTCTTT
CASGSGGTWENTEAFF
>TRBV5-1|TRBJ2-1|TRBD2|NA
TGCGCCAGCAGCTTGGCCTTAGCGGGAGGAGGGTCCTACAATGAGCAGTTCTTC
CASSLALAGGGSYNEQFF
>TRBV4-1|TRBJ2-2|TRBD2|NA
TGCGCCAGCAGCCAAGGGCCGGCGGGACTAGCGGGGGCCGGGGAGCTGTTTTTT
CASSQGPAGLAGAGELFF
>TRBV4-1|TRBJ2-1|NA|few
TGCGCCAGCAGCCAAGATAGAACAGGGACCTACAATGAGCAGTTCTTC
CASSQDRTGTYNEQFF
>TRBV4-1|TRBJ2-3|NA|few
TGCGCCAGCAGCCAAACCGGGACAAACACAGATACGCAGTATTTT
CASSQTGTNTDTQYF